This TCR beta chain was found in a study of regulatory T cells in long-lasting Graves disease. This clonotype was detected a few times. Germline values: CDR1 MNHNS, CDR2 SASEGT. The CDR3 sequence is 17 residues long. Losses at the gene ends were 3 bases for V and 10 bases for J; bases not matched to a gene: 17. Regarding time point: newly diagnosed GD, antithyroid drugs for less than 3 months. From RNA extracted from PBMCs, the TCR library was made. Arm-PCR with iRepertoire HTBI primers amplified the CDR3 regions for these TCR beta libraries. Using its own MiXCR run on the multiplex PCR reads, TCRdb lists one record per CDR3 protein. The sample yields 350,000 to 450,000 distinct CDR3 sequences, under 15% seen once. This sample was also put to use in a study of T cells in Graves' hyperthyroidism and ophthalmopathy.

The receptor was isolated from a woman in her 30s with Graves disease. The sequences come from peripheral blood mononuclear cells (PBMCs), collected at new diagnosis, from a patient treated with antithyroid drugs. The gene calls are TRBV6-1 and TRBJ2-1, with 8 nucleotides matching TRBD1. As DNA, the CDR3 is TGTGCCAGCAGTGACTCCTCGAGTCAGGGGGCGCAAGGCGAGCAGTTCTTC. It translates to CASSDSSSQGAQGEQFF.